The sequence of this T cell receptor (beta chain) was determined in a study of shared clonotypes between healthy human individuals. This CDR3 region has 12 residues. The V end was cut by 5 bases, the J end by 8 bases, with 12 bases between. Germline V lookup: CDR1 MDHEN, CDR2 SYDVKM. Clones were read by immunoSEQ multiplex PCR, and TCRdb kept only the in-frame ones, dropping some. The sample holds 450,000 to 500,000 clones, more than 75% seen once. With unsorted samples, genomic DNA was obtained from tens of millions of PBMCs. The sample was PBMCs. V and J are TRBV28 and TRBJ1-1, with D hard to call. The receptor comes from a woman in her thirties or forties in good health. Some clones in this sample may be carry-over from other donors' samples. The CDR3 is CASSLGAGEAFF. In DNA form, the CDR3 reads TGTGCCAGCAGTCTGGGAGCCGGGGAAGCTTTCTTT. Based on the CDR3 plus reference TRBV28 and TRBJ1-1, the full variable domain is DVKVTQSSRYLVKRTGEKVFLECVQDMDHENMFWYRQDPGLGLRLIYFSYDVKMKEKGDIPEGYSVSREKKERFSLILESASTNQTSMYLCASSLGAGEAFFGQGTRLTVV.